The rows below give T cell receptor beta chains drawn from one sample of a study of shared clonotypes between healthy human individuals. TCRdb keeps only in-frame clones here, not all; method: immunoSEQ multiplex PCR. The sample gives about 1.1 million clones, 75% to 85% of which show up once; roughly 0.57% is in the top ten. Sequencing was carried out using memory CD4+ T cells from PBMCs. These receptors originate from a man between 18 and 35 years old in good health. Some clones in this sample may be carry-over from other donors' samples. Both conserved end residues are part of each CDR3. A D gene is named only where the DNA matches it firmly. The listing skips clone size in some rows; elsewhere it reads once, few, many or a size class.

len,v_gene,d_gene,abundance,j_gene,CDR3aa,CDR3nt
15,TRBV5-4,TRBD2,.,TRBJ2-1,CASSSPSGSSNEQFF,TGTGCCAGCAGCTCACCTAGCGGGAGTAGCAATGAGCAGTTCTTC
15,TRBV7-2,TRBD1,once,TRBJ2-7,CASSFDRGSYYEQYF,TGTGCCAGCAGCTTCGACAGGGGGAGTTATTACGAGCAGTACTTC
14,TRBV19,.,.,TRBJ1-1,CASSIRGGGTEAFF,TGTGCCAGTAGTATAAGGGGTGGGGGCACTGAAGCTTTCTTT
12,TRBV6-1,TRBD1,.,TRBJ1-2,CLTGQANYGYTF,TGTTTGACAGGGCAAGCTAACTATGGCTACACCTTC
13,TRBV14,.,.,TRBJ1-2,CASSQERHYGYTF,TGTGCCAGCAGCCAAGAACGTCACTATGGCTACACCTTC
12,TRBV15,.,few,TRBJ1-4,CATSRGWEKLFF,TGTGCCACCAGCAGAGGGTGGGAAAAACTGTTTTTT
15,TRBV11-2,TRBD2,.,TRBJ2-1,CASSFGMRGDNEQFF,TGTGCCAGCAGCTTCGGAATGCGGGGGGACAATGAGCAGTTCTTC
14,TRBV5-1,TRBD1,.,TRBJ2-7,CASSLGQGYGEQYF,TGCGCCAGCAGCCTGGGACAGGGTTACGGCGAGCAGTACTTC
14,TRBV27,.,.,TRBJ1-1,CASSQGDRNTEAFF,TGTGCCAGCAGCCAAGGGGACCGGAACACTGAAGCTTTCTTT
14,TRBV5-1,.,.,TRBJ1-6,CASSLDPGASPLHF,TGCGCCAGCAGCTTGGATCCGGGAGCTTCACCCCTCCACTTT
13,TRBV13,TRBD1,.,TRBJ2-7,CASSRDRDYEQYF,TGTGCCAGCAGTCGGGACAGAGATTACGAGCAGTACTTC
18,TRBV14,.,.,TRBJ2-5,CASSQVGALNGIFETQYF,TGTGCCAGCAGCCAAGTGGGGGCCCTTAACGGGATTTTCGAGACCCAGTACTTC
15,TRBV7-2,TRBD2,once,TRBJ2-1,CASSPTSGRAVEQFF,TGTGCCAGCAGCCCGACTAGCGGGAGGGCCGTGGAGCAGTTCTTC
14,TRBV5-5,TRBD1,.,TRBJ1-3,CASSLRDREHTIYF,TGTGCCAGCAGCTTGCGGGACAGGGAACACACCATATATTTT
16,TRBV5-1,.,.,TRBJ1-3,CASSRRLGDAGNTIYF,TGCGCCAGCAGCCGCCGTCTGGGAGATGCCGGAAACACCATATATTTT
14,TRBV18,.,.,TRBJ2-5,CASSPPEVRETQYF,TGTGCCAGCTCACCACCGGAGGTGCGGGAGACCCAGTACTTC
14,TRBV27,TRBD2,.,TRBJ2-5,CATSPGPSGGTQYF,TGTGCCACTTCGCCGGGACCATCGGGGGGGACCCAGTACTTC
15,TRBV5-1,.,.,TRBJ1-5,CASSRGGESNQPQHF,TGCGCCAGCAGCCGGGGCGGTGAAAGCAATCAGCCCCAGCATTTT
15,TRBV6-1,.,.,TRBJ2-7,CASTIQGPYSYEQYF,TGTGCCAGCACCATACAGGGTCCCTACTCCTACGAGCAGTACTTC
15,TRBV7-3,.,few,TRBJ2-3,CASSLFGDSTDTQYF,TGTGCCAGCAGCCTTTTCGGGGATAGCACAGATACGCAGTATTTT
17,TRBV4-2,.,.,TRBJ1-4,CASSQEVPVGEPVKLFF,TGTGCCAGCAGCCAAGAGGTCCCCGTTGGGGAGCCCGTAAAACTGTTTTTT
16,TRBV7-8,TRBD2,.,TRBJ2-1,CASSLRIGGSHNEQFF,TGTGCCAGCAGCCTACGAATTGGCGGGAGCCACAATGAGCAGTTCTTC
16,TRBV5-1,TRBD1,.,TRBJ1-3,CASSLGQGAGGNTIYF,TGCGCCAGCAGCTTGGGGCAGGGGGCAGGTGGAAACACCATATATTTT
14,TRBV6-1,.,.,TRBJ1-5,CASSETDSNQPQHF,TGTGCCAGCAGCGAAACAGATAGCAATCAGCCCCAGCATTTT
14,TRBV5-1,.,.,TRBJ1-5,CASSPGTDGQPQHF,TGCGCCAGCAGCCCTGGGACGGACGGCCAGCCCCAGCATTTT
19,TRBV10-2,TRBD2,.,TRBJ2-1,CASSRTGTSGNGKYNEQFF,TGCGCCAGCAGTCGCACCGGGACTAGCGGGAACGGGAAGTACAATGAGCAGTTCTTC
14,TRBV5-8,TRBD1,.,TRBJ1-3,CASSWGTGGNTIYF,TGTGCCAGCAGCTGGGGGACAGGGGGAAACACCATATATTTT
13,TRBV14,.,few,TRBJ1-2,CASSQGRSYGYTF,TGTGCCAGCAGCCAAGGACGAAGCTATGGCTACACCTTC
15,TRBV6-1,TRBD1,.,TRBJ1-1,CASSEYVGQGSEAFF,TGTGCCAGCAGTGAGTATGTGGGACAGGGCTCTGAAGCTTTCTTT
13,TRBV28,.,.,TRBJ2-3,CASSLSGTDTQYF,TGTGCCAGCAGTTTATCGGGCACAGATACGCAGTATTTT
13,TRBV7-9,TRBD2,.,TRBJ2-1,CASSLVSAGEQFF,TGTGCCAGCAGCTTAGTGTCAGCGGGAGAGCAGTTCTTC
17,TRBV5-1,TRBD2,.,TRBJ2-6,CASRGGGLSSGANVLTF,TGCGCCAGCAGGGGCGGGGGTCTTAGCTCTGGGGCCAACGTCCTGACTTTC
15,TRBV4-1,.,.,TRBJ2-7,CASSQDHYSSYEQYF,TGCGCCAGCAGCCAAGATCACTACTCCTCCTACGAGCAGTACTTC
15,TRBV28,.,.,TRBJ1-5,CASSFPSQGIRAQHF,TGTGCCAGCAGTTTTCCCAGTCAGGGGATTAGGGCCCAGCATTTT
15,TRBV4-1,.,once,TRBJ1-5,CASSQDRPVGQPQHF,TGCGCCAGCAGCCAAGATCGCCCTGTTGGTCAGCCCCAGCATTTT
13,TRBV9,TRBD2,.,TRBJ2-7,CASSAGTTYEQYF,TGTGCCAGTAGCGCCGGGACTACCTACGAGCAGTACTTC
13,TRBV6-1,.,.,TRBJ1-2,CASSDSSGFGYTF,TGTGCCAGCAGTGATAGTTCAGGGTTCGGCTACACCTTC
15,TRBV28,TRBD1,.,TRBJ2-7,CASSAPETGSYEQYF,TGTGCCAGCTCAGCCCCCGAGACAGGGTCCTACGAGCAGTACTTC
14,TRBV5-6,.,.,TRBJ1-2,CASSLVGRDDGYTF,TGTGCCAGCAGCTTGGTGGGGAGGGACGATGGCTACACCTTC